A selection of T cell receptor beta chains follows, all from one sample in a study of blood T cell repertoires in COVID-19. Libraries were prepared by immunoSEQ multiplex PCR; TCRdb keeps only in-frame clonotypes and omits some of them. This sample carries about 300,000 clones, 85% to 90% of them seen once, and the ten largest clones take 6.3%. Sequenced input: peripheral blood. All receptors come from a woman aged 45 to 65 with COVID-19, enrolled during active disease. The CDR3 runs from the conserved cysteine through the conserved F or W. D genes are given only for firm matches. Size is omitted from some rows. Given values are once, few, many or a class for expanded clones.

TRBV29-1	12	.	TRBJ1-5	.	CSVDRGSQPQHF	TGCAGCGTTGACCGAGGCTCTCAGCCCCAGCATTTT
TRBV4-1	20	.	TRBJ2-7	.	CASSQDHSPRGRTMAYEQYF	TGCGCCAGCAGCCAAGATCACTCCCCCCGCGGTCGGACTATGGCCTACGAGCAGTACTTC
TRBV18	16	TRBD1	TRBJ2-3	.	CASSPQGARGTDTQYF	TGTGCCAGCTCACCACAGGGGGCGCGAGGCACAGATACGCAGTATTTT
TRBV9	16	.	TRBJ2-1	.	CASSVAPGVAYNEQFF	TGTGCCAGCAGCGTAGCTCCAGGGGTAGCGTACAATGAGCAGTTCTTC
TRBV19	13	TRBD1	TRBJ2-1	.	CASGQGSYNEQFF	TGTGCCAGTGGACAGGGTTCCTACAATGAGCAGTTCTTC
TRBV7-2	14	.	TRBJ1-2	few	CASSSRTGLVGYTF	TGTGCCAGCAGCTCCCGAACAGGGTTGGTTGGCTACACCTTC
TRBV7-3	15	.	TRBJ2-3	.	CASSLVAGSTDTQYF	TGTGCCAGCAGCTTAGTGGCGGGAAGCACAGATACGCAGTATTTT
TRBV3-1/TRBV3-2	18	.	TRBJ2-2	.	CASSHRKTAFSNTGELFF	TGTGCCAGCAGCCACCGAAAGACTGCGTTTTCGAACACCGGGGAGCTGTTTTTT
TRBV7-2	16	TRBD1	TRBJ2-7	once	CASSSKPRTGNYEQYF	TGTGCCAGCAGCTCGAAACCACGGACAGGGAATTACGAGCAGTACTTC
TRBV25-1	13	TRBD1	TRBJ2-5	.	CASKDRGLETQYF	TGTGCCAGCAAGGACAGGGGGCTGGAGACCCAGTACTTC
TRBV5-5	15	TRBD2	TRBJ2-7	.	CASSEILADQYEQYF	TGTGCCAGCAGCGAAATTCTAGCGGATCAGTACGAGCAGTACTTC
TRBV6-5	14	TRBD1	TRBJ2-5	.	CASSATRGRETQYF	TGTGCCAGCAGCGCTACCAGGGGGCGAGAGACCCAGTACTTC
TRBV18	16	.	TRBJ2-7	once	CASSPERVAGPAEQYF	TGTGCCAGCTCACCAGAGAGGGTCGCGGGACCGGCCGAGCAGTACTTC
TRBV11-3	13	.	TRBJ1-1	.	CASSSGVHTEAFF	TGTGCCAGCAGCTCAGGGGTGCACACTGAAGCTTTCTTT
TRBV5-3	15	TRBD1	TRBJ1-3	.	CARSLGQGAGNTIYF	TGTGCCAGAAGCTTAGGACAGGGGGCCGGAAACACCATATATTTT
TRBV29-1	15	.	TRBJ2-3	.	CSVVLSDHPTDTQYF	TGCAGCGTTGTTCTCAGCGACCACCCCACAGATACGCAGTATTTT
TRBV19	12	.	TRBJ1-1	.	CASSPMNTEAFF	TGTGCCAGTAGCCCCATGAACACTGAAGCTTTCTTT
TRBV27	16	TRBD1	TRBJ2-2	.	CASSLSGQGSTGELFF	TGTGCCAGCAGTTTATCGGGACAGGGTAGCACCGGGGAGCTGTTTTTT
TRBV3-1/TRBV3-2	16	.	TRBJ1-6	.	CASSPWSGSGNSPLHF	TGTGCCAGCAGCCCTTGGTCCGGGTCTGGGAATTCACCCCTCCACTTT
TRBV24-1	15	TRBD1	TRBJ2-1	once	CATSDRQGNRNEQFF	TGTGCCACCAGTGATCGACAGGGGAATCGGAATGAGCAGTTCTTC
TRBV6-1	20	TRBD2	TRBJ2-5	.	CASSEPRTGLAGVFAETQYF	TGTGCCAGCAGTGAACCTAGGACGGGACTAGCGGGAGTTTTCGCGGAGACCCAGTACTTC
TRBV11-2	19	.	TRBJ2-1	.	CASSPMRGVSLRSYNEQFF	TGTGCCAGCAGCCCGATGCGGGGAGTCTCTCTCCGTTCCTACAATGAGCAGTTCTTC
TRBV9	16	.	TRBJ1-6	.	CASSVADRMIGSPLHF	TGTGCCAGCAGCGTAGCGGACAGAATGATAGGGTCACCCCTCCACTTT
TRBV30	16	TRBD2	TRBJ2-1	.	CAWSVGLARAYNEQFF	TGTGCCTGGAGTGTGGGACTAGCGAGGGCCTACAATGAGCAGTTCTTC
TRBV6-6	14	.	TRBJ2-1	.	CASRLGSSYNEQFF	TGTGCCAGCAGATTAGGGAGCTCCTACAATGAGCAGTTCTTC
TRBV27	15	TRBD2	TRBJ2-5	.	CASSSGGGRRETQYF	TGTGCCAGCAGTTCTGGCGGGGGGCGCCGAGAGACCCAGTACTTC
TRBV19	16	TRBD1	TRBJ2-2	.	CASRGTGGSGPGELFF	TGTGCCAGTAGGGGGACAGGGGGGTCGGGACCCGGGGAGCTGTTTTTT
TRBV11-2	11	.	TRBJ2-5	.	CASSSGQTQYF	TGTGCCAGCAGTTCCGGACAAACCCAGTACTTC
TRBV10-1	17	TRBD1	TRBJ1-5	few	CASSDPDRVKSNQPQHF	TGCGCCAGCAGTGACCCGGACAGGGTAAAAAGCAATCAGCCCCAGCATTTT
TRBV6-5	15	.	TRBJ2-1	once	CASSYVPGELNEQFF	TGTGCCAGCAGTTACGTTCCGGGAGAGTTGAATGAGCAGTTCTTC
TRBV28	17	.	TRBJ2-1	.	CASSLFKGTRNYNEQFF	TGTGCCAGCAGTTTATTCAAGGGGACTCGGAATTACAATGAGCAGTTCTTC
TRBV27	15	TRBD1	TRBJ1-5	once	CASSTKTGSNQPQHF	TGTGCCAGCAGTACCAAGACAGGGTCAAATCAGCCCCAGCATTTT
TRBV5-1	14	.	TRBJ1-2	.	CASSMGDESYGYTF	TGCGCCAGCAGTATGGGCGACGAGTCCTATGGCTACACCTTC
TRBV7-8	15	.	TRBJ1-1	.	CASSFNVQGNTEAFF	TGTGCCAGCAGTTTCAACGTACAGGGGAACACTGAAGCTTTCTTT
TRBV5-4	17	TRBD1	TRBJ1-2	.	CASSPPGTGAPRYGYTF	TGTGCCAGCAGCCCACCCGGGACAGGGGCCCCTAGGTATGGCTACACCTTC
TRBV30	11	.	TRBJ1-1	.	CAWSALTEAFF	TGTGCCTGGAGTGCCCTCACTGAAGCTTTCTTT
TRBV18	15	TRBD2	TRBJ2-3	.	CASSPLAGAGDTQYF	TGTGCCAGCTCACCCTTAGCGGGAGCGGGAGATACGCAGTATTTT
TRBV24-1	13	.	TRBJ2-7	few	CALVAGPTYEQYF	TGTGCCCTTGTTGCAGGGCCTACCTACGAGCAGTACTTC
TRBV5-1	15	TRBD2	TRBJ2-1	.	CASSLVASGNNEQFF	TGCGCCAGCAGCTTGGTGGCTAGCGGGAACAATGAGCAGTTCTTC
TRBV7-9	14	.	TRBJ2-7	.	CASSWADLSYEQYF	TGTGCCAGCAGTTGGGCCGATCTCTCCTACGAGCAGTACTTC
TRBV30	12	.	TRBJ2-2	.	CAWTGDTGELFF	TGTGCCTGGACAGGGGACACCGGGGAGCTGTTTTTT
TRBV19	14	.	TRBJ1-1	.	CASSIWGRNTEAFF	TGTGCCAGTAGTATCTGGGGCAGAAACACTGAAGCTTTCTTT
TRBV10-3	15	TRBD2	TRBJ2-7	.	CAISGLAGSLGEQYF	TGTGCCATCAGTGGACTAGCGGGGTCGCTGGGGGAGCAGTACTTC
TRBV19	18	.	TRBJ2-2	.	CASSIAPTWAQNTGELFF	TGTGCCAGTAGTATAGCCCCCACTTGGGCTCAAAACACCGGGGAGCTGTTTTTT
TRBV10-3	13	.	TRBJ2-3	.	CATWGGRTDTQYF	TGTGCCACCTGGGGGGGGCGGACAGATACGCAGTATTTT
TRBV25-1	13	.	TRBJ2-1	.	CASSGSQYNEQFF	TGTGCCAGCAGCGGGAGCCAATACAATGAGCAGTTCTTC
TRBV30	17	.	TRBJ1-3	.	CAWSVGGGGFTGNTIYF	TGTGCCTGGAGTGTAGGAGGGGGGGGGTTTACGGGAAACACCATATATTTT
TRBV2	18	.	TRBJ1-1	.	CASSEKGGAIFTSTEAFF	TGTGCCAGCAGTGAAAAGGGGGGGGCCATATTTACGAGCACTGAAGCTTTCTTT
TRBV9	15	TRBD2	TRBJ2-1	.	CASSVGGGAVVEQFF	TGTGCCAGCAGCGTAGGGGGGGGAGCCGTCGTTGAGCAGTTCTTC
TRBV5-6	16	.	TRBJ2-5	.	CASSLAIDRSQETQYF	TGTGCCAGCAGCTTGGCCATTGACAGGTCCCAAGAGACCCAGTACTTC
TRBV3-1/TRBV3-2	14	TRBD1	TRBJ2-7	.	CASSPSGTEGEQYF	TGTGCCAGCAGCCCGAGTGGGACAGAGGGAGAGCAGTACTTC
TRBV5-1	15	TRBD1	TRBJ2-7	.	CASSLTGVLSYEQYF	TGCGCCAGCAGCCTGACAGGGGTCCTTTCCTACGAGCAGTACTTC
TRBV18	13	.	TRBJ1-2	.	CASSPRAAGGYTF	TGTGCCAGCTCACCACGGGCAGCCGGTGGCTACACCTTC
TRBV30	15	.	TRBJ2-2	.	CAWSDRPRNTGELFF	TGTGCCTGGAGTGACCGGCCTAGGAACACCGGGGAGCTGTTTTTT
TRBV11-3	14	TRBD1	TRBJ2-7	.	CASSFRDRSYEQYF	TGTGCCAGCAGCTTCCGGGACAGGTCCTACGAGCAGTACTTC
TRBV7-2	16	TRBD1	TRBJ1-6	.	CASSPRQGVMGSPLHF	TGTGCCAGCAGCCCGAGACAGGGAGTCATGGGGTCACCCCTCCACTTT
TRBV4-1	14	.	TRBJ1-1	.	CASSQSQELTEAFF	TGCGCCAGCAGCCAAAGTCAGGAACTTACTGAAGCTTTCTTT